Following are 20 T cell receptor beta chains from one sample sequenced in a study of regulatory T cells in long-lasting Graves disease. iRepertoire HTBI primers and Arm-PCR of CDR3 regions built TCR beta libraries. MiXCR, run by TCRdb on the multiplex PCR reads, gives a single entry per CDR3 protein. The repertoire has 350,000 to 450,000 distinct CDR3 sequences, about 10% of them found once; the top ten carry approximately 20%. Time point described: newly diagnosed GD, antithyroid drugs for less than 3 months. From PBMCs, RNA was extracted and then used to make the TCR library. This sample was shared with a second study, whose subject was T cells in Graves' hyperthyroidism and ophthalmopathy.

Source: peripheral blood mononuclear cells (PBMCs), taken at new diagnosis, from a patient treated with antithyroid drugs. These receptors were taken from a young woman with Graves disease.

This clonotype was found many times. The chain joins TRBV20-1 to TRBJ2-5, with D unresolved. CDR3 length: 13 residues. V lost 6 bases, J lost 4 bases, and 15 bases lay in between. Germline V CDR1 and CDR2: DFQATT, SNEGSKA (reference sequence). The DNA for the CDR3 is TGCAGTGCCGTCCTTTGGAATGTAGAGACCCAGTACTTC. Its translation is CSAVLWNVETQYF.

The J gene is TRBJ1-2, the V gene TRBV20-1; TRBD1 matches at 9 bases. CDR3 length: 15 amino acids. J gave up 5 bases and V 2 bases, and 9 bases lay outside the gene matches. CDR1 and CDR2 (germline): DFQATT, SNEGSKA (reference sequence). CDR3 loop: CSARNKGQGFYGYTF. As DNA, the CDR3 is TGCAGTGCTAGAAACAAGGGACAGGGTTTTTATGGCTACACCTTC.

This clonotype came up many times. The chain has TRBV7-3 and TRBJ2-7, with D maybe TRBD1 (6 bases). V shed 4 bases and J shed 2 bases, with 9 bases lying between them. Germline-derived CDR1 and CDR2 are SGHTA and FQGTGA. This CDR3 contains 13 residues. The CDR3 coding sequence is TGTGCCAGCAGCTCAGGGGCAGCCTACGAGCAGTACTTC. Protein sequence: CASSSGAAYEQYF.

The rearrangement uses TRBV18 and TRBJ2-3; 7 bases agree with TRBD1. V lost 3 bases to trimming and J lost 2 bases; unmatched junction nucleotides: 8. CDR1 is KGHSH and CDR2 is LQKENI in the germline V gene. The CDR3 has 16 amino acids. The CDR3 bases are TGTGCCAGCTCACCCGGGGACAGACTATCCACAGATACGCAGTATTTT. Encoded protein: CASSPGDRLSTDTQYF.

The rearrangement links TRBV6-2 or TRBV6-3 to TRBJ2-7; TRBD1 aligns across 9 bases. The CDR3 has 13 amino acids. In germline, CDR1 is MNHEY, CDR2 SVGEGT. The junction had 3 bases not matched to a gene; V was cut back by 4 bases and J by 5 bases. CDR3 residues: CASSFTGGNEQYF. CDR3 bases: TGTGCCAGCAGTTTTACAGGGGGCAACGAGCAGTACTTC.

This clonotype appeared many times. The J gene is TRBJ1-1, the V gene TRBV27; TRBD1 matches 7 bases. CDR3 length: 20 amino acids. The germline CDR1 and CDR2 sequences are MNHEY and SMNVEV (reference sequence). The V segment lost 7 bases and the J segment 4 bases; nucleotides outside the gene matches: 27. As DNA, the CDR3 is TGTGCCAGCAAAGGCCCCCCTTTTGGCCAGGGGGTTTTCGTCAGCACTGAAGCTTTCTTT. Protein: CASKGPPFGQGVFVSTEAFF.

With regard to this clonotype: This may arise from a read error, as a much more abundant clone is one base away. J is TRBJ2-5 and V is TRBV11-2; the D gene is possibly TRBD1 (5 bases). Germline CDR1 SGHAT, CDR2 FQNNGV. Trimming shortened V by 8 bases and J by 2 bases, and 18 bases separated the two germline ends. The CDR3 runs to 15 residues. The CDR3 reads CASVQAAFLQETQYF. DNA of the CDR3: TGTGCCAGCGTACAGGCAGCGTTTTTACAAGAGACCCAGTACTTC.

This clonotype has at least ten counts. V usage is TRBV15 and J usage is TRBJ2-7, with TRBD1 matching over 11 bases. With V trimmed by 5 bases and J by 0 bases, 3 bases remained unmatched. CDR1 LNHNV and CDR2 YYDKDF come from the germline V gene (reference sequence). The CDR3 runs 15 residues. CDR3 region: CATSAGTGGSYEQYF. CDR3 in DNA: TGTGCCACCAGCGCCGGGACAGGGGGCTCCTACGAGCAGTACTTC.

The rearrangement joins TRBV19 to TRBJ1-2; D gene ambiguous. The CDR3 spans 12 residues. CDR1 LNHDA and CDR2 SQIVND come from the germline V gene (reference sequence). Trimming stripped 7 bases from V and 5 bases from J, with 11 bases between. The CDR3 coding sequence is TGTGCCAGTACCCCCTCGGAATATGGCTACACCTTC. It specifies CASTPSEYGYTF.

Regarding this clonotype: A far bigger clonotype differs at one base, so this is likely a read error. J is TRBJ2-5 and V is TRBV11-2; unclear D gene. V was shortened by 8 bases and J by 1 base, with 14 bases between the two germline ends. The CDR3 consists of 14 residues. CDR1 SGHAT and CDR2 FQNNGV come from the germline V gene. Here the CDR3 DNA reads TGTGCCAGCTCACCACGGCCAGGCCAAGAGACCCAGTACTTC. Translated, it gives CASSPRPGQETQYF.

This clonotype was detected many times. This sequence joins TRBV4-1 and TRBJ1-4; D ambiguous. Germline CDR1 reads MGHRA; CDR2 reads YSYEKL. CDR3 length: 16 amino acids. The germline V and J ends were trimmed by 0 bases and 3 bases, with 11 bases remaining between them. CDR3 protein: CASSQEPGGSNEKLFF. Written as DNA, the CDR3 is TGCGCCAGCAGCCAAGAACCGGGTGGCTCTAATGAAAAACTGTTTTTT.

The chain links TRBV9 to TRBJ1-1; D not certain. CDR1 and CDR2 from the germline V gene are SGDLS and YYNGEE. V gave up 0 bases and J gave up 3 bases, with 6 bases separating them. The CDR3 length is 13 residues. The CDR3 coding sequence is TGTGCCAGCAGCGTAGGAGGGCACACTGAAGCTTTCTTT. It specifies CASSVGGHTEAFF.

The rearrangement links TRBV18 to TRBJ2-1, with TRBD2 matching 14 bases. The CDR3 is made up of 17 amino acids. V was clipped by 0 bases and J by 8 bases; unmatched bases: 6. Germline values: CDR1 KGHSH, CDR2 LQKENI. The CDR3 DNA follows: TGTGCCAGCTCACCACCCTTGGGACTAGCGGGAGTGGATGAGCAGTTCTTC. Protein sequence: CASSPPLGLAGVDEQFF.

This clonotype was seen at least ten times. The rearrangement links TRBV13 to TRBJ2-7, with TRBD1 matching 9 bases. Trimming cost V 5 bases and J 4 bases; bases outside gene matches: 6. CDR3 length: 14 amino acids. Germline lookup yields CDR1 PRHDT and CDR2 FYEKMQ (reference sequence). This CDR3 reads CASSIRDREYEQYF. In DNA, the CDR3 is TGTGCCAGCAGCATCCGGGACAGGGAGTACGAGCAGTACTTC.

This clonotype has a count of ten or more. The rearrangement uses TRBV6-2 or TRBV6-3 and TRBJ1-2, with 8 bases matching TRBD1. Germline CDR1 reads MNHEY; CDR2 reads SVGEGT. The CDR3 length is 17 residues. J gave up 4 bases and V 7 bases, and 17 bases lay outside the gene matches. CDR3 bases: TGTGCCAGCAAACGAGGTAGTGGACAGGGTGTTCGCTATGGCTACACCTTC. Its protein is CASKRGSGQGVRYGYTF.

Only a few counts were recorded for this clonotype. The genes are TRBV29-1 and TRBJ1-2; D remains unclear. CDR3 length equals 12 residues. The germline V and J ends were trimmed by 7 bases and 8 bases, with 17 bases remaining between them. The germline V gene encodes CDR1 SQVTM and CDR2 ANQGSEA. The chain's CDR3 is CSGRVGSGGYTF. DNA of the CDR3: TGCAGCGGACGTGTGGGGAGCGGGGGCTACACCTTC.

The rearrangement joins TRBV7-9 to TRBJ2-1; 10 nucleotides match TRBD1. Germline CDR1 and CDR2: SEHNR and FQNEAQ (reference sequence). V shed 4 bases and J 4 bases; nucleotides not matched to a gene: 4. This CDR3 is built from 15 residues. The DNA for the CDR3 is TGTGCCAGCAGCTCCCGACAGGGGGCATACAATGAGCAGTTCTTC. This translates into CASSSRQGAYNEQFF.

This clonotype has ten or more counts. The chain uses TRBV20-1 and TRBJ1-2; D call uncertain. The CDR3 length is 13 residues. V was cut by 2 bases and J by 6 bases, with 13 bases left in between. CDR1 and CDR2 from the germline V gene are DFQATT and SNEGSKA (reference sequence). CDR3 bases: TGCAGTGCTAGAAAGGACCGCCAAAATGGCTACACCTTC. Protein product: CSARKDRQNGYTF.

This clonotype was detected many times. The J gene is TRBJ1-2, the V gene TRBV5-4; no firm D call. Germline values: CDR1 SGHNT, CDR2 YYREEE (reference sequence). The CDR3 sequence is 14 residues long. Between the trimmed V and J ends, which lost 0 bases and 7 bases, there was a span of 13 bases. The CDR3 nucleotides are TGTGCCAGCAGCTTGGGGACGGACTTGGCTGGCTACACCTTC. Encoded protein: CASSLGTDLAGYTF.

This clonotype was counted at least ten times. V usage is TRBV18 and J usage is TRBJ2-7, with D possibly TRBD2 on 6 matching bases. V lost 0 bases and J lost 4, with 16 bases in between. This CDR3 has 16 residues. The germline gives CDR1 KGHSH, CDR2 LQKENI. This chain's CDR3 is CASSPPGTEGAYEQYV. CDR3 bases: TGTGCCAGCTCACCACCAGGCACGGAGGGTGCGTACGAGCAGTACGTC.